This T cell receptor beta chain was observed in a study of molecular identifiers for immune sequencing clone quantification. Study-wide findings and caveats: Clones above 20 RNA copies held over 99% of effector molecules, under 1% in naive cells. Spiked Jurkat TCR RNA from one cell was reportedly detectable among some 1 million naive cells. Molecules of identical TCR sharing a barcode could underestimate highly expanded clone sizes.

Of note for this clonotype: Its antigen is unknown.

The CDR3 length is 14 residues. The junction had 12 bases not matched to a gene; V was cut back by 8 bases and J by 5 bases. From germline, CDR1 is MNHEY and CDR2 SMNVEV (reference sequence). The use of previously described methods and listed TCR primers produced the bulk TCR libraries. TCRdb fed the PCR reads into MiXCR, producing one record per CDR3 protein. The data hold about half a million distinct CDR3 sequences, with roughly 26% observed a single time. This receptor was identified in a human donor in good health. Some libraries in this study had Jurkat cell RNA spiked in. Sequences were obtained from naive CD8+ T cells from blood, with Jurkat cell RNA spiked in. Subset given: FACS-sorted CD8+CD4-CCR7+CD45RA+ naive T cells. The chain carries TRBV27 and TRBJ2-7; 7 bases match TRBD1. CDR3 protein: CASGTMTGSDEQYF. The DNA of the CDR3 is TGTGCCAGCGGGACCATGACAGGGTCCGACGAGCAGTACTTC.